This T cell receptor beta chain was found in a study of T cell changes during pregnancy in multiple sclerosis. The V gene's germline CDR1 is MNHEY and CDR2 SVGAGI. CDR3 size: 15 residues. Trimming stripped 2 bases from V and 3 bases from J, with 10 bases between. TCRdb's table, derived via immunoSEQ multiplex PCR, lists solely in-frame clones and lacks some. The sample carries roughly 50,000 clones, 85% to 95% recorded once. The sequences come from CD8+ T cells from peripheral blood mononuclear cells, collected in the third trimester of pregnancy. The TCR comes from a female donor with multiple sclerosis, enrolled in a pregnancy study. This chain connects TRBV6-5 to TRBJ2-2, with a possible D match to TRBD1 (6 bases). CDR3 bases: TGTGCCAGCAGTTACCAGAGACAGGACACCGGGGAGCTGTTTTTT. Its translation is CASSYQRQDTGELFF.